This is a list of T cell receptor beta chains from one sample in a study of OX40 agonist ivuxolimab in advanced cancers. Using immunoSEQ multiplex PCR, the repertoire was profiled, and TCRdb retains in-frame clones only, with some absent. The sample shows 85,000 to 100,000 clones, 85% to 95% of them seen only once. The sample here was CD4+ or CD8+ T cells sorted from blood, taken in a trial of the OX40 agonist ivuxolimab. The receptors stem from an adult with an advanced solid tumor such as melanoma, head and neck, liver or kidney cancer. Both conserved end residues are part of each CDR3. D genes are given only for firm matches. The listing skips clone size in some rows; elsewhere it reads once, few, many or a size class.

abundance,d_gene,len,j_gene,v_gene,CDR3nt,CDR3aa
NA,TRBD1,14,TRBJ1-2,TRBV5-1,TGCGCCAGCAGCTTGGGGACAGGGAGAAGAGGCTACACCTTC,CASSLGTGRRGYTF
NA,TRBD2,16,TRBJ2-1,TRBV6-1,TGTGCCAGCAGTGGGATAGCGGGAGGGCCGGGTAATGAGCAGTTCTTC,CASSGIAGGPGNEQFF
NA,TRBD2,15,TRBJ2-3,TRBV7-3,TGTGCCAGCAGCTTAAATGGCGGGAGTTCACATACGCAGTATTTT,CASSLNGGSSHTQYF
NA,TRBD1,13,TRBJ1-2,TRBV28,TGTGCCAGCAGTTGGGGACAGAACTATGGCTACACCTTC,CASSWGQNYGYTF
NA,TRBD1,18,TRBJ1-5,TRBV30,TGTGCCTACTCTTCCTGGACAGGGGCGCCGTATAGCAATCAGCCCCAGCATTTT,CAYSSWTGAPYSNQPQHF
NA,NA,14,TRBJ1-4,TRBV4-2,TGTGCCAGCAGCCAAGATTCCCATAATGAAAAACTGTTTTTT,CASSQDSHNEKLFF
NA,TRBD2,13,TRBJ2-2,TRBV7-3,TGTGCCAGCAGCCCCCGGGAGGCCGGGGAGCTGTTTTTT,CASSPREAGELFF
NA,TRBD2,15,TRBJ2-1,TRBV19,TGTGCCAGTAGTATCGCAGGGACTATCTACAATGAGCAGTTCTTC,CASSIAGTIYNEQFF
NA,NA,13,TRBJ1-3,TRBV9,TGTGCCAGCACCGGGAGGGGGGGAAACACCATATATTTT,CASTGRGGNTIYF
once,NA,15,TRBJ2-1,TRBV28,TGTGCCAGCAGCTGGACTATAAACCGATACAATGAGCAGTTCTTC,CASSWTINRYNEQFF
NA,TRBD2,17,TRBJ2-3,TRBV4-3,TGCGCCAGCAGCCAAAGAGGACTAGCGGGAGTGGCGGATACGCAGTATTTT,CASSQRGLAGVADTQYF
once,NA,14,TRBJ2-7,TRBV10-3,TGTGCCATTAAAGAGGACCTAACACCCTACGAGCAGTACTTC,CAIKEDLTPYEQYF
few,TRBD1,15,TRBJ1-6,TRBV6-6,TGTGCCAGCAGTCCTTACAGGGGGCGAGATTCACCCCTCCACTTT,CASSPYRGRDSPLHF
once,NA,15,TRBJ1-5,TRBV19,TGTGCCAGTAGTATCGGGAGAATGGGCAATCAGCCCCAGCATTTT,CASSIGRMGNQPQHF
NA,NA,13,TRBJ2-7,TRBV6-5,TGTGCCAGCGGCCCGCTTCCCCCCCAGGGGCAGTACTTC,CASGPLPPQGQYF
NA,NA,16,TRBJ1-6,TRBV6-5,TGTGCCAGCAGTTACTCGAGAGGGGGTGAAGATTCACCCCTCCACTTT,CASSYSRGGEDSPLHF
NA,TRBD2,15,TRBJ2-1,TRBV7-9,TGTGCCAGCAAATTAGCGGGTACCTCCTACAATGAGCAGTTCTTC,CASKLAGTSYNEQFF
NA,NA,17,TRBJ2-5,TRBV25-1,TGTGCCAGCAGTCAAGCCACGGGAGCAGGCCATATGCAGACCCAGTACTTC,CASSQATGAGHMQTQYF
NA,NA,14,TRBJ1-6,TRBV25-1,TGTGCCAGCAGTGACGACAGGAGACTTTCACCCCTCCACTTT,CASSDDRRLSPLHF
NA,NA,17,TRBJ1-5,TRBV4-2,TGTGCCAGCAGCCAAGAACGGGACGGTTATCGCAATCAGCCCCAGCATTTT,CASSQERDGYRNQPQHF
NA,NA,16,TRBJ1-1,TRBV4-3,TGCGCCAGCAGCCAAGATAGACCACCGAGATCCGCTGAAGCTTTCTTT,CASSQDRPPRSAEAFF
once,NA,13,TRBJ2-3,TRBV7-2,TGTGCCATTGGAGGGGGGCGCTCAGATACGCAGTATTTT,CAIGGGRSDTQYF
NA,TRBD2,14,TRBJ2-1,TRBV4-1,TGCGCCAGCAGCCAAGAAGACTTGGGCGGGAGGCAGTTCTTC,CASSQEDLGGRQFF
NA,NA,14,TRBJ2-5,TRBV15,TGTGCCACCAGCCTTATCGGACCCCAAGAGACCCAGTACTTC,CATSLIGPQETQYF
once,TRBD2,17,TRBJ2-3,TRBV5-6,TGTGCCAGCAGCTTGGGGGTTTATCTAGCGGGAGCACCAGCGCAGTATTTT,CASSLGVYLAGAPAQYF
NA,NA,16,TRBJ1-4,TRBV4-2,TGTGCCAGCAGCCAATCCACGGGACAAATTAATGAAAAACTGTTTTTT,CASSQSTGQINEKLFF
few,NA,15,TRBJ2-4,TRBV5-4,TGTGCCAGCAGCTCGCCAGTGGGTTCCAAAAACATTCAGTACTTC,CASSSPVGSKNIQYF
NA,TRBD2,21,TRBJ2-1,TRBV9,TGTGCCAGCAGCGTAAACTCTCGACAGCCTGGGACTAGCGGGCGGTACAATGAGCAGTTCTTC,CASSVNSRQPGTSGRYNEQFF
NA,TRBD1,14,TRBJ2-3,TRBV11-3,TGTGCCAGCAGCCGGGGACAGAACACAGATACGCAGTATTTT,CASSRGQNTDTQYF
NA,NA,14,TRBJ1-1,TRBV28,TGTGCCAGCAGGGGGGACTGGGCGAACACTGAAGCTTTCTTT,CASRGDWANTEAFF
NA,NA,17,TRBJ1-3,TRBV5-1,TGCGCCAGCAGCTTGGTGGGCGGAGGGCAAGTTGGAAACACCATATATTTT,CASSLVGGGQVGNTIYF
NA,NA,14,TRBJ1-5,TRBV30,TGTGCCTGGAGTTCCGGCGTAAGCAATCAGCCCCAGCATTTT,CAWSSGVSNQPQHF
few,NA,13,TRBJ1-2,TRBV6-1,TGTGCCAGCAGTGTAGGACAGTACTATGGCTACACCTTC,CASSVGQYYGYTF
NA,NA,16,TRBJ2-3,TRBV2,TGTGCCAGCAGTACCGGACAATACCGCCTCACAGATACGCAGTATTTT,CASSTGQYRLTDTQYF
NA,TRBD1,17,TRBJ1-5,TRBV30,TGTGCCTGGAGTGTAGACAGGGTAGGGGTTAGCAATCAGCCCCAGCATTTT,CAWSVDRVGVSNQPQHF
few,NA,13,TRBJ1-5,TRBV7-3,TGTGCCAGCAGCTTAGGGCAGGGTCAGCCCCAGCATTTT,CASSLGQGQPQHF
NA,TRBD1,13,TRBJ1-3,TRBV28,TGTGCCGCCGAGCAGGGGGCTGGAAACACCATATATTTT,CAAEQGAGNTIYF
NA,NA,15,TRBJ2-3,TRBV5-1,TGCGCCAGCAGCTTGGCAACTAGAAGCACAGATACGCAGTATTTT,CASSLATRSTDTQYF
NA,NA,13,TRBJ2-7,TRBV2,TGTGCCAGCACGATCGGACCGGCCTACGAGCAGTACTTC,CASTIGPAYEQYF